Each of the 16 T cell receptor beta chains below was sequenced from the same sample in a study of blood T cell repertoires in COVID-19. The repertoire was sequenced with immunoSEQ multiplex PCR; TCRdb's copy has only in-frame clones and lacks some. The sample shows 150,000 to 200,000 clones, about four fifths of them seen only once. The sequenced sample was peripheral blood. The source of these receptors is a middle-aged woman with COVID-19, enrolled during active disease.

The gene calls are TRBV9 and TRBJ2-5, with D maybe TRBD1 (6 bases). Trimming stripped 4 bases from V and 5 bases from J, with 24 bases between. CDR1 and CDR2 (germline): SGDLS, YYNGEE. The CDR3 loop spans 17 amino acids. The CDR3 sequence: CASSPPMGAPFGETQYF. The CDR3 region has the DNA TGTGCCAGCAGCCCTCCCATGGGGGCTCCCTTTGGGGAGACCCAGTACTTC.

CDR3 bases: TGTGCCAGTAGTATCGGCCGGGACAGCTCTGGAAACACCATATATTTT. This sequence encodes CASSIGRDSSGNTIYF. The rearrangement uses TRBV19 and TRBJ1-3; 7 nucleotides line up with TRBD1. The CDR3 spans 16 residues. Germline lookup yields CDR1 LNHDA and CDR2 SQIVND (reference sequence). V lost 3 bases, J lost 0 bases, and 5 bases stayed unmatched.

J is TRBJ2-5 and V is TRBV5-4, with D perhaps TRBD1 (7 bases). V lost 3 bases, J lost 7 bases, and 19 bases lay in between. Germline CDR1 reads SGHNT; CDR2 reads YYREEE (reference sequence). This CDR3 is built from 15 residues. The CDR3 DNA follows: TGTGCCAGCAGCTCCTCAGGGGGGTCCGTCGGGACCCAGTACTTC. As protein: CASSSSGGSVGTQYF.

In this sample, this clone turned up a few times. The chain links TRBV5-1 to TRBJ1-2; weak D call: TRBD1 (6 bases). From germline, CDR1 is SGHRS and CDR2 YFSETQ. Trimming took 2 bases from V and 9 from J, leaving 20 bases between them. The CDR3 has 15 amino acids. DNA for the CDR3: TGCGCCAGCAGCTTAGGTTCCGCGGACAGAGGGAGCTACACCTTC. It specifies CASSLGSADRGSYTF.

Here the CDR3 reads CASSAAGAGGYTF. The CDR3 DNA reads TGTGCCAGCAGCGCCGCGGGGGCGGGCGGCTACACCTTC. The V gene is TRBV9, the J gene TRBJ1-2, with TRBD1 as a possible D gene (6 bases). Germline V CDR1 and CDR2: SGDLS, YYNGEE. The length of the CDR3 is 13 residues. V shed 3 bases and J shed 8 bases, with 14 bases lying between them.

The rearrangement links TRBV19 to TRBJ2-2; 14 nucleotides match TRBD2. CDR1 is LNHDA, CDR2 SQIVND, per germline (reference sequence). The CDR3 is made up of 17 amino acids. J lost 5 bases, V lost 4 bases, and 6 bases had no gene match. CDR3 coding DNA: TGTGCCAGTAGTAGACTAGCGGGAGGGCCGGAAACCGGGGAGCTGTTTTTT. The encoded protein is CASSRLAGGPETGELFF.

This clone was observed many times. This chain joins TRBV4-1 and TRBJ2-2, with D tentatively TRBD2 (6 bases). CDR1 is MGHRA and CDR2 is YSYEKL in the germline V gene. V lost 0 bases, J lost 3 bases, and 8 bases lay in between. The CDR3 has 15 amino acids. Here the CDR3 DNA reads TGCGCCAGCAGCCAAGACGCGGGGTACACCGGGGAGCTGTTTTTT. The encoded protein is CASSQDAGYTGELFF.

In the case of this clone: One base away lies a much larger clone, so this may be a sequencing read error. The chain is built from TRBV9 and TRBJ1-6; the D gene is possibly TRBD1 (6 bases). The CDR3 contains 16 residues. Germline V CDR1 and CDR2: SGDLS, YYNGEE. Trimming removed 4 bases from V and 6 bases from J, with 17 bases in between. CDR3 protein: CASSPRAGETNSPLHF. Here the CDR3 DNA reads TGTGCCAGCAGCCCCAGGGCAGGGGAGACTAATTCACCCCTCCACTTT.

As DNA, the CDR3 is TGTGCCAGCAGCCGTGAGGGACAGGGACTATCTGAAGCTTTCTTT. Translated, it gives CASSREGQGLSEAFF. The chain employs TRBV5-8 and TRBJ1-1; the match to TRBD1 covers 9 bases. This CDR3 has 15 residues. Germline V gives CDR1 SGHTS, CDR2 YDEGEE. Trimming at V came to 4 bases and at J to 6 bases, leaving 10 bases not matched to a gene.

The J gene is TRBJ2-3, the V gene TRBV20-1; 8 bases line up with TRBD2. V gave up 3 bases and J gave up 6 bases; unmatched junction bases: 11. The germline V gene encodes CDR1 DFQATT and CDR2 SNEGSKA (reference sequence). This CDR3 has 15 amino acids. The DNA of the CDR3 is TGCAGTGCTAGTATGGGTCTTAGCGGGGCTGATACGCAGTATTTT. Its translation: CSASMGLSGADTQYF.

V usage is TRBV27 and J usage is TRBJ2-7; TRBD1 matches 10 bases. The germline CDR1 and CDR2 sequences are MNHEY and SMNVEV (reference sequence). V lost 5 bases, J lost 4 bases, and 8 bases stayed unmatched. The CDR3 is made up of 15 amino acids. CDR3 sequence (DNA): TGTGCCAGCAGTCGATCTGACAGGGGGCAGTACGAGCAGTACTTC. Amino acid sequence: CASSRSDRGQYEQYF.

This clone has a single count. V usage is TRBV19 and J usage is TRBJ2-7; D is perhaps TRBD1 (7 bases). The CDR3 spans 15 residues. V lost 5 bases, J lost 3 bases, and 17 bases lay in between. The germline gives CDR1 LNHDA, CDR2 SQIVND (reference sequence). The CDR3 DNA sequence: TGTGCCAGTAGTTCGTCGGCAGGGGGGAGCTACGAGCAGTACTTC. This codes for CASSSSAGGSYEQYF.

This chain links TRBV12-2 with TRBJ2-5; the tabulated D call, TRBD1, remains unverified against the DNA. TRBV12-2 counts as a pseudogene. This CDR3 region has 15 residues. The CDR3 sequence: CASRFPRDREGTQYF. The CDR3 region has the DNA TGTGCAAGTCGCTTCCCTAGAGACAGAGAAGGGACCCAGTACTTC.

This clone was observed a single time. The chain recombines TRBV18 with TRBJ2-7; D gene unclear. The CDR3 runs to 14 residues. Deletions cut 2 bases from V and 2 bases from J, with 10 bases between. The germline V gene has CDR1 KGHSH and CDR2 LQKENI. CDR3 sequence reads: CASSPGQVTYEQYF. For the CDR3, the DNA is TGTGCCAGCTCACCAGGTCAGGTGACCTACGAGCAGTACTTC. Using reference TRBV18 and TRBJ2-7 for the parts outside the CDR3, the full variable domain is NAGVMQNPRHLVRRRGQEARLRCSPMKGHSHVYWYRQLPEEGLKFMVYLQKENIIDESGMPKERFSAEFPKEGPSILRIQQVVRGDSAAYFCASSPGQVTYEQYFGPGTRLTVT.

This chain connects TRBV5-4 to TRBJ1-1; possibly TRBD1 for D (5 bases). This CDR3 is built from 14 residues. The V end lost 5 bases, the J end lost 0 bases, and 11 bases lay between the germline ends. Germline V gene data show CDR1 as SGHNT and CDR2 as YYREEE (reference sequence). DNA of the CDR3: TGTGCCAGCAGGCGAGACAGTCTGAACACTGAAGCTTTCTTT. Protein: CASRRDSLNTEAFF.

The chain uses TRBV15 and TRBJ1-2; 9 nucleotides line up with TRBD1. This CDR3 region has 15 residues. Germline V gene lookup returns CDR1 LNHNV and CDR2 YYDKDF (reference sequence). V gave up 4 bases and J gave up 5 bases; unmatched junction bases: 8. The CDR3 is CATSIRDRVAYGYTF. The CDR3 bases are TGTGCCACCAGCATTCGGGACAGGGTCGCGTATGGCTACACCTTC.